A selection of T cell receptor beta chains follows, all from one sample in a study of vaccination and CD4 T cells after COVID-19. TCRdb re-called the PCR reads through MiXCR, storing one row per CDR3 protein. The sample has about 8,500 distinct CDR3 sequences; roughly half are singletons. No antigen is known for these receptors. Sequenced sample: CD4+ T cells from blood, cultured in vitro. The source of these receptors is a human donor who had recovered from COVID-19. The CDR3 runs from the conserved cysteine through the conserved F or W. A D gene is named only where the DNA matches it firmly. Size tells how often a clone was seen (once, few, many) or the class of an expanded clone, and some rows leave it out.

V: TRBV6-1; D: -; J: TRBJ1-2; size: once; DNA: TGTGCTTTCTCGAAGAACTATGGCTACACCTTC; CDR3: CAFSKNYGYTF
V: TRBV2; D: -; J: TRBJ2-3; size: few; DNA: TGTGCCAGCAGACAGGGGCGGGATTACACGCAGTATTTT; CDR3: CASRQGRDYTQYF
V: TRBV6-5; D: -; J: TRBJ2-4; size: few; DNA: TGTGCCAGCAGTTACCCGATCGGACTCTCTCTAGCCAAAAACATTCAGTACTTC; CDR3: CASSYPIGLSLAKNIQYF
V: TRBV19; D: -; J: TRBJ1-5; size: few; DNA: TGTGCCAGTAGTTTCTTCGGGCAGTATAGCAATCAGCCCCAGCATTTT; CDR3: CASSFFGQYSNQPQHF
V: TRBV12-5; D: -; J: TRBJ2-3; size: -; DNA: TGTGCTAGTGGTTTAAATTCAGATACGCAGTATTTT; CDR3: CASGLNSDTQYF
V: TRBV20-1; D: TRBD1; J: TRBJ1-6; size: -; DNA: TGCAGTGCCCCGGGACAGGGTGGTTCACCCCTCCACTTT; CDR3: CSAPGQGGSPLHF
V: TRBV20-1; D: TRBD1; J: TRBJ1-6; size: -; DNA: TGCAGTGCTTCGGACAGGGGTTTAGTTTCACCCCTCCACTTT; CDR3: CSASDRGLVSPLHF
V: TRBV18; D: -; J: TRBJ2-7; size: -; DNA: TGTGCCAGCTCACCAGGCTACGAGCAGTACTTC; CDR3: CASSPGYEQYF
V: TRBV20-1; D: -; J: TRBJ1-1; size: few; DNA: TGCAGTGCTAGAGACGGAGTCAGAGCGAACACTGAAGCTTTCTTT; CDR3: CSARDGVRANTEAFF
V: TRBV2; D: -; J: TRBJ1-1; size: few; DNA: TGTGCCAGCAGTGAAGCGACAGGCCGAAACACTGAAGCTTTCTTT; CDR3: CASSEATGRNTEAFF
V: TRBV7-2; D: TRBD1; J: TRBJ1-2; size: few; DNA: TGTGCCAGCAGCTTATACTCTACGGACAGGGGAGCTGGTGGCTACACCTTC; CDR3: CASSLYSTDRGAGGYTF
V: TRBV20-1; D: TRBD2; J: TRBJ2-7; size: -; DNA: TGCAGTGCTGAACGTAGCGGGGGCTACGAGCAGTACTTC; CDR3: CSAERSGGYEQYF
V: TRBV20-1; D: -; J: TRBJ1-1; size: few; DNA: TGCAGTGCTAGAGATCGGGACGTCATGGGCGCTTTCTTT; CDR3: CSARDRDVMGAFF
V: TRBV20-1; D: TRBD2; J: TRBJ2-1; size: few; DNA: TGCAGTGCTAGAGATCTGCGGGGGGCTTTCAATGAGCAGTTCTTC; CDR3: CSARDLRGAFNEQFF
V: TRBV19; D: TRBD2; J: TRBJ2-3; size: -; DNA: TGTGCCAGTAGTCTCGAAGACAGCGGGGCGCAGTATTTT; CDR3: CASSLEDSGAQYF
V: TRBV2; D: TRBD1; J: TRBJ1-5; size: -; DNA: TGTGCCAGCAGCCCCCCTAGCGTGACAGGGCAGAGGTATCAGCCCCAGCATTTT; CDR3: CASSPPSVTGQRYQPQHF
V: TRBV6-5; D: TRBD1; J: TRBJ2-7; size: -; DNA: TGTGCCAGCAGTTACCCCCCGGGACAGCAAGACGAGCAGTACTTC; CDR3: CASSYPPGQQDEQYF
V: TRBV25-1; D: -; J: TRBJ1-6; size: few; DNA: TGTGCCAGCAGTGAATTTCAGGAGGCGTCACCCCTCCACTTT; CDR3: CASSEFQEASPLHF
V: TRBV20-1; D: TRBD2; J: TRBJ2-7; size: -; DNA: TGCAGTGCAGAAAAAGCGGGAGGGCCGCCCTACGAGCAGTACTTC; CDR3: CSAEKAGGPPYEQYF
V: TRBV5-1; D: TRBD2; J: TRBJ2-4; size: -; DNA: TGCGCCAGCGGTTCGGGAGGGGACAAAAACATTCAGTACTTC; CDR3: CASGSGGDKNIQYF
V: TRBV6-1; D: -; J: TRBJ1-5; size: -; DNA: TGTGCCAGCAGTGAAACGGGGGCCAGCAATCAGCCCCAGCATTTT; CDR3: CASSETGASNQPQHF
V: TRBV20-1; D: TRBD2; J: TRBJ2-3; size: few; DNA: TGCAGTGCCCCGGGGCTAGCGGGGGGGCAGACAGATACGCAGTATTTT; CDR3: CSAPGLAGGQTDTQYF
V: TRBV7-9; D: -; J: TRBJ2-3; size: -; DNA: TGTGCCAGCAGCTCTAGGGCTAGGTCCCTCACAGATACGCAGTATTTT; CDR3: CASSSRARSLTDTQYF
V: TRBV25-1; D: -; J: TRBJ1-6; size: -; DNA: TGTGCCTCTGCCTGGGACGATTCACCCCTCCACTTT; CDR3: CASAWDDSPLHF
V: TRBV10-3; D: TRBD2; J: TRBJ2-3; size: -; DNA: TGTGCCATCAGTCTAGCGGGAGGGCCCTGGTATTTT; CDR3: CAISLAGGPWYF
V: TRBV28; D: -; J: TRBJ1-1; size: -; DNA: TGTGCCACCAAGCTCAACCGGAACACTGAAGCTTTCTTT; CDR3: CATKLNRNTEAFF
V: TRBV9; D: TRBD1; J: TRBJ1-2; size: -; DNA: TGTGCCAGCAGCCCCGGACAGGGGGTTTTTGGCTACACCTTC; CDR3: CASSPGQGVFGYTF
V: TRBV12-3/TRBV12-4; D: -; J: TRBJ1-2; size: once; DNA: TGTGCCAGCAGTTTAGGGAGTTACTACACCTTC; CDR3: CASSLGSYYTF
V: TRBV10-3; D: TRBD1; J: TRBJ2-7; size: once; DNA: TGTGCCACCCTGGACAGGGCAAGCTACGAGCAGTACTTC; CDR3: CATLDRASYEQYF
V: TRBV20-1; D: TRBD2; J: TRBJ2-7; size: -; DNA: TGCAGTGCTAGTGATAGCGGGAGGTTCTACGAGCAGTACTTC; CDR3: CSASDSGRFYEQYF
V: TRBV7-2; D: -; J: TRBJ1-2; size: -; DNA: TGTGCCAGCACCCTGGGACCAAACTATGGCTACACCTTC; CDR3: CASTLGPNYGYTF
V: TRBV7-8; D: TRBD1; J: TRBJ2-5; size: -; DNA: TGTGCCAGCAGCCAGAACAGGGGGCAAGAGACCCAGTACTTC; CDR3: CASSQNRGQETQYF
V: TRBV28; D: -; J: TRBJ1-1; size: -; DNA: TGTGCCAGCAGGAGTCCCCCCACTGAAGCTTTCTTT; CDR3: CASRSPPTEAFF
V: TRBV20-1; D: TRBD2; J: TRBJ2-3; size: -; DNA: TGCAGTACAACTAGCGGGAGGGCTACTACAGATACGCAGTATTTT; CDR3: CSTTSGRATTDTQYF
V: TRBV24-1; D: -; J: TRBJ2-7; size: -; DNA: TGTGCCACCAGTACTACGGGTTCCTACGAGCAGTACTTC; CDR3: CATSTTGSYEQYF
V: TRBV19; D: -; J: TRBJ1-2; size: -; DNA: TGTGCCAGTAGTATGTATGGGAACTATGGCTACACCTTC; CDR3: CASSMYGNYGYTF
V: TRBV6-1; D: -; J: TRBJ1-6; size: few; DNA: TGTGCCAGCAGTGAAGCGCTGCCAGTACATAATTCACCCCTCCACTTT; CDR3: CASSEALPVHNSPLHF
V: TRBV7-2; D: -; J: TRBJ2-1; size: -; DNA: TGTGCCAGCAGCCTAGGGGGCGGGATCTCCTACAATGAGCAGTTCTTC; CDR3: CASSLGGGISYNEQFF
V: TRBV15; D: TRBD2; J: TRBJ2-1; size: -; DNA: TGTGCCACCAGCAGAGATCATCCGACTAGCGGGGTGAACTATGAGCAGTTCTTC; CDR3: CATSRDHPTSGVNYEQFF
V: TRBV12-3/TRBV12-4; D: TRBD1; J: TRBJ2-7; size: -; DNA: TGTGCCAGCAAAAGACAGGGCTCCTACGAGCAGTACTTC; CDR3: CASKRQGSYEQYF
V: TRBV27; D: -; J: TRBJ1-1; size: -; DNA: TGTGCCAGCAGTTTACTCGGACAGTCGAGTCGGAACACTGAAGCTTTCTTT; CDR3: CASSLLGQSSRNTEAFF
V: TRBV6-1; D: TRBD2; J: TRBJ2-3; size: few; DNA: TGTGCCAGCAGCGTCGGACTAGCGGGGGGACTGACAGATACGCAGTATTTT; CDR3: CASSVGLAGGLTDTQYF
V: TRBV5-1; D: -; J: TRBJ2-5; size: -; DNA: TGCGCCAGCAGCTCCCGACAGGTCATCCAAGAGACCCAGTACTTC; CDR3: CASSSRQVIQETQYF
V: TRBV12-3/TRBV12-4; D: TRBD1; J: TRBJ1-5; size: -; DNA: TGTGCCAGCAGTAAAGCCGCCGGACAGGGCCCGCCCCAGCATTTT; CDR3: CASSKAAGQGPPQHF
V: TRBV19; D: -; J: TRBJ1-5; size: -; DNA: TGTGCCAGTAGTATGTCCAGGAATAGCAATCAGCCCCAGCATTTT; CDR3: CASSMSRNSNQPQHF
V: TRBV5-5; D: TRBD2; J: TRBJ2-5; size: few; DNA: TGTGCCAGCAGCCCATGGACGAGCGGGAGGATCCAAGAGACCCAGTACTTC; CDR3: CASSPWTSGRIQETQYF
V: TRBV24-1; D: -; J: TRBJ2-1; size: few; DNA: TGTGCCACCAGTGATCCCGGACTTAATAAGGAATACAATGAGCAGTTCTTC; CDR3: CATSDPGLNKEYNEQFF
V: TRBV19; D: -; J: TRBJ2-6; size: -; DNA: TGTGCCAGTAGTATAGGCATTCAGGCTTGGGCCAACGTCCTGACTTTC; CDR3: CASSIGIQAWANVLTF
V: TRBV7-3; D: TRBD1; J: TRBJ1-4; size: -; DNA: TGTGCCAGCAGACCGACGACAGGGGATAATGAAAAACTGTTTTTT; CDR3: CASRPTTGDNEKLFF
V: TRBV9; D: TRBD2; J: TRBJ2-5; size: -; DNA: TGTGCCAGCAACGTAGGTTGGCTAGCGGGAGGAGAGACCCAGTACTTC; CDR3: CASNVGWLAGGETQYF
V: TRBV27; D: TRBD2; J: TRBJ2-1; size: -; DNA: TGTGCCAGCAGCTCCGGGACTAGAAACCCCTATGAGCAGTTCTTC; CDR3: CASSSGTRNPYEQFF
V: TRBV19; D: -; J: TRBJ1-3; size: -; DNA: TGTGCCAGTAGTATAGAGAGCAGGAGCGGTACAAGAAACACCATATATTTT; CDR3: CASSIESRSGTRNTIYF